This T cell receptor beta chain was sequenced for a study of CD8+ T cells in alopecia areata. Study-level information: Tofacitinib was taken orally by treated patients, and the dose was 5 to 10 mg twice daily. General study findings and limits: Affected scalp, especially in alopecia totalis/universalis, had a higher clonality than normal scalp did. Against the mouse data, patients shared TCRs less clearly, possibly for HLA reasons.

As the sequencing template, cDNA was produced by extracting RNA and reverse transcribing it. Data came from immunoSEQ multiplex PCR; TCRdb stores just in-frame clones and leaves some out. The top ten clones hold 1.5% to 2% of a sample with some 170,000 clones, roughly 60% of them seen once. Cell sorting was applied to PBMCs, and CD4+ and CD8+ T cells were collected. Points on this clone: The antigen is unknown.

The source material was CD4+ T cells sorted from blood, sampled at week 0. This clonotype was obtained from a human donor with alopecia areata.

The CDR3: CASSENTGYEQYF. In nucleotides, the CDR3 is TGCGCCAGCAGTGAAAATACAGGGTACGAGCAGTACTTC. This chain links TRBV5-1 with TRBJ2-7; TRBD1 is a possible D gene (6 bases). The CDR3 sequence is 13 residues long. Germline V gene sequence: CDR1 SGHRS, CDR2 YFSETQ. The V and J ends lost 5 bases and 4 bases respectively, with 13 bases between them.